This entry lists 29 T cell receptor beta chains sequenced from one sample in a study of T-cell reconstitution after alpha-beta-depleted transplantation in children listed by TCRdb under 2016. The library was generated by PCR. The sequencer was an Illumina HiSeq 2500. To normalize quantification of the TCRbeta repertoire, the TCR libraries were built with molecular barcoding that relied on unique molecular identifiers. TCRdb reran the public reads through fastp at Q25 and MiXCR, keeping productive beta chains. One record per CDR3 amino acid sequence lists the most common genes and DNA. For this sample there are hundreds of thousands of distinct CDR3 sequences; 15% to 20% appear just once. The biggest ten clones account for less than 4% of the sample. Sample: PBMCs from the stem cell graft donor, taken from the stem cell graft. These receptor sequences come from a human donor who donated a stem cell graft to a child with acute lymphoblastic leukemia.

This sequence joins TRBV19 and TRBJ2-1; TRBD2 matches 7 bases. CDR1 LNHDA and CDR2 SQIVND come from the germline V gene (reference sequence). With 7 bases clipped from V and 5 bases from J, the junction kept 8 bases outside the gene matches. This CDR3 spans 14 amino acids. CDR3 protein: CASTMRGGNNEQFF. The CDR3 coding sequence is TGTGCCAGTACAATGAGGGGAGGGAACAATGAGCAGTTCTTC.

This chain links TRBV6-5 with TRBJ2-3; 8 bases agree with TRBD1. The CDR3 runs 15 residues. CDR1 and CDR2 from the germline V gene are MNHEY and SVGAGI. The V gene end was trimmed by 3 bases and the J gene end by 4 bases; junction bases not matched to a gene: 6. CDR3 in amino acids: CASSYLQGDPDTQYF. CDR3 in DNA: TGTGCCAGCAGTTATTTACAGGGGGATCCAGATACGCAGTATTTT.

This clonotype was counted between two and nine times. The rearrangement joins TRBV5-1 to TRBJ2-1; a weak D match, TRBD2 (5 bases). Per the germline V gene, CDR1 is SGHRS and CDR2 is YFSETQ. Trimming removed 0 bases at V and 2 bases at J, with 9 bases between. This CDR3 is built from 15 residues. The CDR3 spells CASSLDGVPYNEQFF. CDR3 nucleotide sequence: TGCGCCAGCAGCTTGGACGGGGTGCCCTACAATGAGCAGTTCTTC.

This clonotype appeared a few times. The CDR3 is CSARARPPPDTQYF. In DNA, the CDR3 is TGCAGTGCTAGAGCCCGACCCCCCCCAGATACGCAGTATTTT. The V gene is TRBV20-1, the J gene TRBJ2-3; unclear D gene. The V end lost 1 base, the J end lost 4 bases, and 12 bases lay between the germline ends. This CDR3 region has 14 residues. The V gene's germline CDR1 is DFQATT and CDR2 SNEGSKA (reference sequence).

This clonotype has a handful of counts. The V and J genes are TRBV20-1 and TRBJ1-2, with 7 bases that match TRBD1. CDR3 length: 14 residues. The germline V gene encodes CDR1 DFQATT and CDR2 SNEGSKA (reference sequence). J lost 4 bases, V lost 1 base, and 6 bases had no gene match. Written as DNA, the CDR3 is TGCAGTGCTAGAGGGTACAGGGGTAGCTATGGCTACACCTTC. Translating it yields CSARGYRGSYGYTF.

This clonotype was counted between two and nine times. V usage is TRBV15 and J usage is TRBJ1-5; no firm D call. V was clipped by 2 bases and J by 5 bases, with 13 bases between them. CDR1 and CDR2 (germline): LNHNV, YYDKDF (reference sequence). The CDR3 length is 15 residues. CDR3 DNA sequence: TGTGCCACCAGCAGAACCTCGGGCTACGATCAGCCCCAGCATTTT. This sequence encodes CATSRTSGYDQPQHF.

This clonotype occurred many times. The gene calls are TRBV11-3 and TRBJ2-1, with D perhaps matching TRBD2 (6 bases). The V and J ends lost 1 base and 0 bases respectively, with 10 bases between them. The germline V gene has CDR1 SGHNT and CDR2 YENEEA. The CDR3 is made up of 16 amino acids. This chain's CDR3 is CASSLGGGSSYNEQFF. The CDR3 nucleotides read TGTGCCAGCAGCTTAGGGGGAGGCTCCTCCTACAATGAGCAGTTCTTC.

This clonotype has only a few counts. V is TRBV5-1 and J is TRBJ2-7; 9 bases fit TRBD2. V gave up 0 bases and J gave up 2 bases; unmatched junction bases: 3. Germline V gene lookup returns CDR1 SGHRS and CDR2 YFSETQ. CDR3 size: 15 residues. CDR3 region: CASSLAGGRAYEQYF. The CDR3 DNA is TGCGCCAGCAGCTTGGCCGGCGGGAGGGCCTACGAGCAGTACTTC.

The chain has TRBV5-1 and TRBJ1-3; 7 nucleotides align to TRBD1. V dropped 3 bases and J dropped 0; count of bases not matched to a gene: 15. Germline loops: CDR1 SGHRS, CDR2 YFSETQ. The CDR3 has 19 amino acids. This CDR3 is CASSWDSQPFRSSGNTIYF. CDR3 bases: TGCGCCAGCAGCTGGGACAGTCAACCCTTCCGGAGCTCTGGAAACACCATATATTTT.

The V and J genes are TRBV7-3 and TRBJ2-1; 9 nucleotides line up with TRBD2. The CDR3 covers 13 residues. CDR1 and CDR2 (germline): SGHTA, FQGTGA. V lost 1 base to trimming and J lost 9 bases; unmatched junction nucleotides: 1. CDR3 sequence reads: CASSLIAGVEQFF. The CDR3 DNA sequence: TGTGCCAGCAGCTTAATAGCGGGAGTTGAGCAGTTCTTC.

This clonotype was seen a handful of times. J is TRBJ2-1 and V is TRBV7-3; 10 bases match TRBD2. The CDR3 extends over 15 amino acids. V shed 1 base, J shed 8 bases, and the junction held 5 bases outside the gene matches. Germline lookup yields CDR1 SGHTA and CDR2 FQGTGA. CDR3 DNA sequence: TGTGCCAGCAGCTTAAGTGGTCTAGCGGGGGATGAGCAGTTCTTC. Its translation: CASSLSGLAGDEQFF.

The chain joins TRBV4-1 to TRBJ1-2; D unclear. Germline CDR1 MGHRA, CDR2 YSYEKL. V was pared by 5 bases and J by 0 bases, with 10 bases between. This CDR3 has 14 residues. CDR3 nucleotides: TGCGCCAGCAGCGGGAGGAGAGCTAACTATGGCTACACCTTC. Its protein product is CASSGRRANYGYTF.

This CDR3 is CASSHPGLAGADTQYF. CDR3 sequence (DNA): TGTGCCAGCAGCCATCCGGGACTAGCGGGTGCCGATACGCAGTATTTT. The V and J genes are TRBV7-8 and TRBJ2-3, with 12 bases lining up with TRBD2. J gave up 6 bases and V 5 bases, and 9 bases lay outside the gene matches. There are 16 residues in the CDR3. The germline V gene has CDR1 SGHVS and CDR2 FQNEAQ.

The chain combines TRBV29-1 with TRBJ2-7; TRBD2 matches at 11 bases. Germline V gene data show CDR1 as SQVTM and CDR2 as ANQGSEA. The CDR3 runs to 12 residues. J gave up 7 bases and V 3 bases, and 2 bases lay outside the gene matches. CDR3 nucleotides: TGCAGCGTTGAGGGACTAGCGGAAGAGCAGTACTTC. Translating gives CSVEGLAEEQYF.

This clonotype was seen a few times. This rearrangement joins TRBV5-1 to TRBJ1-3; TRBD1 is a possible D gene (6 bases). The germline gives CDR1 SGHRS, CDR2 YFSETQ. This CDR3 is built from 14 residues. V was trimmed by 0 bases and J by 4 bases, leaving 8 bases between them. The CDR3 is CASSLGQAGNTIYF. CDR3 sequence (DNA): TGCGCCAGCAGCTTGGGACAGGCCGGAAACACCATATATTTT. The full variable domain, its missing parts supplied by reference TRBV5-1 and TRBJ1-3, is KAGVTQTPRYLIKTRGQQVTLSCSPISGHRSVSWYQQTPGQGLQFLFEYFSETQRNKGNFPGRFSGRQFSNSRSEMNVSTLELGDSALYLCASSLGQAGNTIYFGEGSWLTVV.

This chain links TRBV5-6 with TRBJ1-3; D remains unclear. Germline V lookup: CDR1 SGHDT, CDR2 YYEEEE. The V and J ends lost 0 bases and 0 bases respectively, with 10 bases between them. This CDR3 comprises 16 residues. In DNA, the CDR3 is TGTGCCAGCAGCTTGGAACCTGGGTTCTCTGGAAACACCATATATTTT. It encodes CASSLEPGFSGNTIYF.

This clonotype was detected ten times or more. The rearrangement links TRBV5-1 to TRBJ2-2; 9 nucleotides line up with TRBD2. This CDR3 region has 18 residues. V lost 5 bases, J lost 4 bases, and 15 bases stayed unmatched. CDR1 is SGHRS, CDR2 YFSETQ, per germline. CDR3 DNA: TGCGCCAGCAGTTCTAGCGGGGCCAGAGGGCGGATCACCGGGGAGCTGTTTTTT. Its protein product is CASSSSGARGRITGELFF. The variable domain in full, completed from reference TRBV5-1 and TRBJ2-2, reads KAGVTQTPRYLIKTRGQQVTLSCSPISGHRSVSWYQQTPGQGLQFLFEYFSETQRNKGNFPGRFSGRQFSNSRSEMNVSTLELGDSALYLCASSSSGARGRITGELFFGEGSRLTVL.

The V and J genes are TRBV6-4 and TRBJ2-3; tentatively, D is TRBD1 (6 bases). V lost 2 bases and J 6 bases, leaving 9 bases between the germline ends. Germline V gene sequence: CDR1 MRHNA, CDR2 SNTAGT. The CDR3 covers 13 residues. The CDR3 reads CASSDVQGDTQYF. The CDR3 region has the DNA TGTGCCAGCAGTGACGTTCAGGGGGATACGCAGTATTTT.

The chain recombines TRBV4-1 with TRBJ1-5; D is perhaps TRBD1 (5 bases). CDR1 is MGHRA, CDR2 YSYEKL, per germline. The CDR3 has 16 residues. V was shortened by 1 base and J by 0 bases, with 10 bases between the two germline ends. The CDR3, as DNA: TGCGCCAGCAGCCAAGTCTGGGGGGATAGCAATCAGCCCCAGCATTTT. This codes for CASSQVWGDSNQPQHF.

The V call is TRBV25-1, the J call TRBJ1-1; D is possibly TRBD1 (5 bases). From germline, CDR1 is MGHDK and CDR2 SYGVNS. The CDR3 length is 14 residues. Trimming shortened V by 8 bases and J by 3 bases, and 16 bases separated the two germline ends. Here the CDR3 DNA reads TGTGCCAGCGGATCCACGACAGATCACACTGAAGCTTTCTTT. Translating it yields CASGSTTDHTEAFF.

This clonotype was seen more than once but under ten times. The chain links TRBV24-1 to TRBJ2-6; D remains unclear. Germline CDR1 is KGHDR and CDR2 is SFDVKD. The CDR3 length is 14 residues. V was shortened by 5 bases and J by 4 bases, with 8 bases between the two germline ends. CDR3 loop: CATSGPSGANVLTF. Written as DNA, the CDR3 is TGTGCCACCAGTGGCCCAAGCGGGGCCAACGTCCTGACTTTC.

The V and J genes are TRBV12-3 or TRBV12-4 and TRBJ1-5; D gene ambiguous. The CDR3 covers 14 residues. V gave up 3 bases and J gave up 6 bases, with 12 bases separating them. CDR3 nucleotides: TGTGCCAGCAGTTTTTCCAGTTCCGGTCAGCCCCAGCATTTT. Residues: CASSFSSSGQPQHF.

This sequence joins TRBV5-1 and TRBJ2-3, with 7 bases matching TRBD1. CDR1 is SGHRS and CDR2 is YFSETQ in the germline V gene. Losses at the gene ends were 3 bases for V and 0 bases for J; bases not matched to a gene: 4. The CDR3 is 15 amino acids. The CDR3 sequence: CASSWGQFSTDTQYF. The CDR3 nucleotides are TGCGCCAGCAGCTGGGGACAGTTTAGCACAGATACGCAGTATTTT.

This clonotype was detected only a few times. V gene TRBV20-1 combines with J gene TRBJ2-7, with TRBD2 as a possible D gene (6 bases). V was clipped by 2 bases and J by 1 base, with 21 bases between them. CDR1 is DFQATT, CDR2 SNEGSKA, per germline (reference sequence). The length of the CDR3 is 17 residues. CDR3 sequence reads: CSARYPLAEGLSYEQYF. In DNA form, the CDR3 reads TGCAGTGCTAGATACCCCTTAGCGGAGGGCCTTTCCTACGAGCAGTACTTC.

This clonotype was detected a few times. CDR3 sequence reads: CASSLIRLLAGDRNTGELFF. CDR3 nucleotides: TGCGCCAGCAGCTTGATAAGACTGCTAGCGGGAGACCGGAACACCGGGGAGCTGTTTTTT. This chain joins TRBV5-1 and TRBJ2-2; 10 bases fit TRBD2. The CDR3 is 20 residues long. J was trimmed by 1 base and V by 1 base; bases with no gene match: 13. CDR1 and CDR2 from the germline V gene are SGHRS and YFSETQ.

This clonotype was recorded a few times. The CDR3 is CSANSGDLHNEQFF. Written as DNA, the CDR3 is TGCAGTGCCAACTCAGGGGATTTACACAATGAGCAGTTCTTC. This chain joins TRBV20-1 and TRBJ2-1, with D maybe TRBD1 (6 bases). Germline CDR1 and CDR2: DFQATT and SNEGSKA (reference sequence). With 6 bases removed from V and 5 bases from J, the gap between germline ends came to 17 bases. The CDR3 sequence is 14 residues long.

V gene TRBV5-1 combines with J gene TRBJ2-1, with D perhaps TRBD1 or TRBD2 (5 bases each). This CDR3 is built from 13 residues. Germline V gene data show CDR1 as SGHRS and CDR2 as YFSETQ. Trimming left V 4 bases short and J 8 bases short, with 13 bases between. Written as DNA, the CDR3 is TGCGCCAGCAGCCCCCGAGGGGCGGATGAGCAGTTCTTC. This sequence encodes CASSPRGADEQFF. Looking up the rest from reference TRBV5-1 and TRBJ2-1 gives the full variable domain: KAGVTQTPRYLIKTRGQQVTLSCSPISGHRSVSWYQQTPGQGLQFLFEYFSETQRNKGNFPGRFSGRQFSNSRSEMNVSTLELGDSALYLCASSPRGADEQFFGPGTRLTVL.

This clonotype was found a few times. The DNA of the CDR3 is TGTGCCAGCAATCCCAACTCTGGAAACACCATATATTTT. Translation: CASNPNSGNTIYF. This rearrangement joins TRBV12-3 or TRBV12-4 to TRBJ1-3; unclear D gene. V was shortened by 7 bases and J by 0 bases, with 7 bases between the two germline ends. The CDR3 consists of 13 residues.

The table lists this clonotype with many counts. The gene calls are TRBV20-1 and TRBJ2-3, with 9 positions matching TRBD2. The CDR3 loop spans 17 amino acids. Trimming cost V 6 bases and J 6 bases; bases outside gene matches: 19. Germline V lookup: CDR1 DFQATT, CDR2 SNEGSKA (reference sequence). Here the CDR3 DNA reads TGCAGTGCCACAGTCCACGGCGGGAGGGCCATTACGGATACGCAGTATTTT. It translates to CSATVHGGRAITDTQYF.